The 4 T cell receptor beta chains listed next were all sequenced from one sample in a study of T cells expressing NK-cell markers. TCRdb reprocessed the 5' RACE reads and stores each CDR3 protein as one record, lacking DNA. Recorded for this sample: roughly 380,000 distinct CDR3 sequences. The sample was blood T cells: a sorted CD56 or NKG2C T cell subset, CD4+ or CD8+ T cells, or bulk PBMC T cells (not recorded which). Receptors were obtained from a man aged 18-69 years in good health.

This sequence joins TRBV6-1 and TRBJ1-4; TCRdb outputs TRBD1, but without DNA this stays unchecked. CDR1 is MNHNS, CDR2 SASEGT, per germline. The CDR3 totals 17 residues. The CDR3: CASSERFGALQNEKLFF.

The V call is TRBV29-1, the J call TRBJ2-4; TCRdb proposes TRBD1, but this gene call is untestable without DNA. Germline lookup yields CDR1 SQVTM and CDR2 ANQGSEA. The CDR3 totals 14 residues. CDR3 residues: CSVLTREAKNIQYF.

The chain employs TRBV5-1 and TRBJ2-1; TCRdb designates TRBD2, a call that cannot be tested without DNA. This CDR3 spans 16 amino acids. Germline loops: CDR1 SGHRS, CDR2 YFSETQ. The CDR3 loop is CASSAGLLAVQSEQFF.

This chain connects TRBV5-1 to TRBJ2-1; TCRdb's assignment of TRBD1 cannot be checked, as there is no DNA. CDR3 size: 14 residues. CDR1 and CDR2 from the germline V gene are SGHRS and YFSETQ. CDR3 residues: CASSPLSLWTEQFF.